This T cell receptor beta chain emerged from a study of blood T cell repertoires in COVID-19. Looking at the study overall: Sites in the United States, Italy and Spain provided acute and convalescent COVID-19 samples. T cells, B-cell-depleted T cells, or PBMCs supplied cDNA or gDNA.

In the original workflow: Using reference gene primer amplification, nucleated cell counts were estimated. The assay was immunoSEQ multiplex PCR, and TCRdb's table has in-frame clones only and misses some. That table is the source of V, J and clone size, and D and trimming were worked out from the DNA. The table includes over 100,000 clones, about 91% detected once. This CDR3 region has 13 residues. The V end was cut by 2 bases, the J end by 3 bases, with 8 bases between. CDR1 and CDR2 (germline): LGHDT, YNNKEL (reference sequence). The chain combines TRBV3-1 (or the pseudogene TRBV3-2) with TRBJ2-7; TRBD1 might be the D (5 bases). What was sequenced was peripheral blood. The sequence was obtained from a man in his fifties or sixties with acute or convalescent COVID-19. The CDR3 DNA reads as TGTGCCAGCAGCCAACAGGGCCTCTACGAGCAGTACTTC. It translates to CASSQQGLYEQYF.